This T cell receptor (beta chain) was identified in a study of blood T cell repertoires in COVID-19. TCRdb keeps only in-frame clones here, not all; method: immunoSEQ multiplex PCR. In the table there are 410,000 or so clones, approximately 90% of which are singletons. The CDR3 contains 17 residues. Germline CDR1 is SGHAT and CDR2 is FQNNGV. Trimming left V 1 base short and J 0 bases short, with 13 bases between. Sample: peripheral blood. This clonotype was sampled from a woman younger than 45 with active or convalescent COVID-19. The chain joins TRBV11-2 to TRBJ1-3; a weak D match, TRBD1 (6 bases). In nucleotides, the CDR3 is TGTGCCAGCAGCTTAGGGGTCAGGGGAAACTCTGGAAACACCATATATTTT. Translated: CASSLGVRGNSGNTIYF.